The 5 T cell receptor beta chains given below trace back to one sample, sequenced in a study of blood T cell repertoires in COVID-19. Libraries were prepared by immunoSEQ multiplex PCR; TCRdb keeps only in-frame clonotypes and omits some of them. The sample lists 130,000 or so clones, around 89% seen once, with roughly 4% in the top ten. The sample consisted of peripheral blood. These receptors originate from a man in his sixties with COVID-19, enrolled during active disease.

The V call is TRBV7-9, the J call TRBJ1-2, with 8 nucleotides matching TRBD1. V lost 5 bases to trimming and J lost 0 bases; unmatched junction nucleotides: 2. The CDR3 sequence is 14 residues long. Germline CDR1 and CDR2: SEHNR and FQNEAQ (reference sequence). CDR3 amino acids: CASSKQGANYGYTF. For the CDR3, the DNA is TGTGCCAGCAGCAAACAGGGGGCTAACTATGGCTACACCTTC. Supplemented by reference TRBV7-9 and TRBJ1-2, the full variable domain reads DTGVSQNPRHKITKRGQNVTFRCDPISEHNRLYWYRQTLGQGPEFLTYFQNEAQLEKSRLLSDRFSAERPKGSFSTLEIQRTEQGDSAMYLCASSKQGANYGYTFGSGTRLTVV.

Only a few counts were recorded for this clone. The chain has TRBV5-1 and TRBJ2-1; possibly TRBD1 for D (6 bases). The V gene's germline CDR1 is SGHRS and CDR2 YFSETQ. Trimming left V 1 base short and J 9 bases short, with 14 bases between. This CDR3 comprises 14 residues. CDR3 coding DNA: TGCGCCAGCAGCTTGTGGCAGGGGTATGGTGAGCAGTTCTTC. It is translated as CASSLWQGYGEQFF.

The chain uses TRBV19 and TRBJ2-3, with D unresolved. The CDR3 is made up of 14 amino acids. Germline V gives CDR1 LNHDA, CDR2 SQIVND (reference sequence). The V end was cut by 0 bases, the J end by 0 bases, with 4 bases between. The CDR3 reads CASSIEGSTDTQYF. Written as DNA, the CDR3 is TGTGCCAGTAGTATAGAGGGCAGCACAGATACGCAGTATTTT.

The rearrangement joins TRBV29-1 to TRBJ1-1, with 7 bases identical to TRBD1. From germline, CDR1 is SQVTM and CDR2 ANQGSEA. This CDR3 is 13 amino acids long. J lost 7 bases, V lost 3 bases, and 8 bases had no gene match. The CDR3 DNA sequence: TGCAGCGTTGATTCGACCGGGGACAGTGAAGCTTTCTTT. It encodes CSVDSTGDSEAFF.

The chain carries TRBV10-3 and TRBJ1-2; D is possibly TRBD1 (6 bases). Germline loops: CDR1 ENHRY, CDR2 SYGVKD. V gave up 2 bases and J gave up 2 bases, with 18 bases separating them. This CDR3 contains 17 residues. The CDR3 region is CAISEPSTGPLNYGYTF. The CDR3 nucleotides read TGTGCCATCAGTGAGCCCTCCACAGGGCCTCTAAACTATGGCTACACCTTC.